The 26 T cell receptor beta chains below all came from one sample that was sequenced in a study of blood T cell repertoires in COVID-19. TCRdb's table, derived via immunoSEQ multiplex PCR, lists solely in-frame clones and lacks some. The sample lists approximately 300,000 clones; more than 70% were seen once. What was sequenced was peripheral blood. The source of these receptors is a woman aged 45 to 65 with acute or convalescent COVID-19.

V gene TRBV7-2 combines with J gene TRBJ1-2; 8 bases are shared with TRBD1. The CDR3 totals 14 residues. V gave up 5 bases and J gave up 6 bases; unmatched junction bases: 8. The germline V gene encodes CDR1 SGHTA and CDR2 FQGNSA. DNA for the CDR3: TGTGCCAGCAGCCCCGGACAGGGAGGAAATGGCTACACCTTC. Translated: CASSPGQGGNGYTF.

J is TRBJ2-5 and V is TRBV5-1, with D perhaps matching TRBD1 (6 bases). The CDR3 is 14 amino acids. CDR1 and CDR2 (germline): SGHRS, YFSETQ. V was trimmed by 3 bases and J by 5 bases, leaving 14 bases between them. For the CDR3, the DNA is TGCGCCAGCAGCTACACGGCAGGGGACGAGACCCAGTACTTC. It codes for CASSYTAGDETQYF. The whole variable domain, filled in from reference TRBV5-1 and TRBJ2-5, reads KAGVTQTPRYLIKTRGQQVTLSCSPISGHRSVSWYQQTPGQGLQFLFEYFSETQRNKGNFPGRFSGRQFSNSRSEMNVSTLELGDSALYLCASSYTAGDETQYFGPGTRLLVL.

This sequence joins TRBV5-1 and TRBJ2-1; the match to TRBD2 covers 11 bases. The CDR3 is 16 amino acids. Trimming at V came to 0 bases and at J to 12 bases, leaving 11 bases not matched to a gene. Germline CDR1 and CDR2: SGHRS and YFSETQ. CDR3 amino acids: CASSLVPSGGPQGQFF. DNA of the CDR3: TGCGCCAGCAGCTTGGTTCCTAGCGGGGGGCCTCAGGGGCAGTTCTTC.

This clone was counted only a few times. The rearrangement uses TRBV10-3 and TRBJ2-1; the D gene is possibly TRBD1 (7 bases). This CDR3 is built from 15 residues. CDR1 is ENHRY, CDR2 SYGVKD, per germline. The ends were cut back, 3 bases at V and 7 bases at J, with 16 bases in the middle. CDR3 sequence: CAISDGQAGTNEQFF. DNA of the CDR3: TGTGCCATCAGTGATGGACAGGCGGGGACTAATGAGCAGTTCTTC.

This clone was recorded only once. This chain uses TRBV7-8 with TRBJ2-1, with 8 bases lining up with TRBD2. In germline, CDR1 is SGHVS, CDR2 FQNEAQ. The CDR3 covers 16 residues. V lost 5 bases to trimming and J lost 7 bases; unmatched junction nucleotides: 13. The CDR3 DNA reads TGTGCCAGCAGCCCCTGGGGTAGCGGGACTACAAATGAGCAGTTCTTC. Translated: CASSPWGSGTTNEQFF.

This clone was found a few times. The genes are TRBV5-5 and TRBJ1-2, with 7 bases aligning to TRBD1. The CDR3 totals 15 residues. V was pared by 7 bases and J by 4 bases, with 13 bases of the junction left unmatched. The V gene's germline CDR1 is SGHKS and CDR2 YYEKEE (reference sequence). This chain's CDR3 is CASAILGRQGYGYTF. The CDR3 DNA reads as TGTGCCAGCGCAATACTTGGCCGACAGGGCTATGGCTACACCTTC.

The sample holds one count of this clone. The chain joins TRBV18 to TRBJ1-6; possible D gene TRBD1, 6 bases. The CDR3 totals 13 residues. From germline, CDR1 is KGHSH and CDR2 LQKENI. V was clipped by 10 bases and J by 8 bases, with 15 bases between them. CDR3 in amino acids: CATRREGDSPLHF. DNA for the CDR3: TGTGCCACCAGGCGGGAGGGGGATTCACCCCTCCACTTT.

For the CDR3, the DNA is TGTGCCAGTAGTAACGAGGGGGGGCGGAGTCAGCCCCAGCATTTT. Translated, it gives CASSNEGGRSQPQHF. V usage is TRBV19 and J usage is TRBJ1-5; D possibly corresponds to TRBD1 (6 bases). This CDR3 has 15 residues. Trimming shortened V by 4 bases and J by 6 bases, and 16 bases separated the two germline ends. The germline V gene encodes CDR1 LNHDA and CDR2 SQIVND (reference sequence).

Note on this clone: This may be a read error: a much more frequent sequence differs by one nucleotide. The chain combines TRBV6-2 or TRBV6-3 with TRBJ1-2; the D gene is possibly TRBD1 (6 bases). CDR3 size: 13 residues. Germline CDR1 MNHEY, CDR2 SVGEGT. The V end lost 6 bases, the J end lost 2 bases, and 10 bases lay between the germline ends. The CDR3 sequence: CASSPDRNYGYTF. CDR3 nucleotide sequence: TGTGCCAGCAGCCCGGACAGAAACTATGGCTACACCTTC.

The V gene is TRBV19, the J gene TRBJ1-5; TRBD1 aligns across 7 bases. This CDR3 region has 15 residues. V gave up 3 bases and J gave up 4 bases; unmatched junction bases: 6. Germline lookup yields CDR1 LNHDA and CDR2 SQIVND (reference sequence). The chain's CDR3 is CASSMRDSPNQPQHF. DNA of the CDR3: TGTGCCAGTAGTATGAGGGACAGCCCGAATCAGCCCCAGCATTTT.

This clone was recorded once. The rearrangement uses TRBV12-5 and TRBJ1-3; D may be TRBD1 (5 bases). This CDR3 is built from 17 residues. Germline V gene sequence: CDR1 LGHNT, CDR2 FRNRAP. V was cut by 3 bases and J by 2 bases, with 17 bases left in between. CDR3: CASGLGRERSPGNTIYF. CDR3 nucleotides: TGTGCTAGTGGTTTAGGCAGGGAAAGAAGCCCTGGAAACACCATATATTTT.

This clone was detected only a few times. The chain uses TRBV10-2 and TRBJ1-4; no reliable D call. The germline gives CDR1 WSHSY, CDR2 SAAADI. This CDR3 is 12 amino acids long. V dropped 6 bases and J dropped 2 bases, with 4 bases sitting between them. CDR3 residues: CASSYTNEKLFF. CDR3 nucleotides: TGCGCCAGCAGCTACACTAATGAAAAACTGTTTTTT.

The chain carries TRBV24-1 and TRBJ2-5; D remains ambiguous. Germline V gene lookup returns CDR1 KGHDR and CDR2 SFDVKD. This CDR3 contains 13 residues. Trimming removed 2 bases from V and 5 bases from J, with 8 bases in between. The CDR3 sequence is CATSDYGVETQYF. CDR3 sequence (DNA): TGTGCCACCAGTGATTACGGTGTTGAGACCCAGTACTTC.

Written as DNA, the CDR3 is TGTGCCAGCAGCGGGACAGTTCAACCCCTCCACTTT. It codes for CASSGTVQPLHF. The chain couples TRBV2 to TRBJ1-6; the match to TRBD1 covers 7 bases. CDR3 length: 12 amino acids. Per germline, CDR1 SNHLY and CDR2 FYNNEI. With 6 bases clipped from V and 12 bases from J, the junction kept 5 bases outside the gene matches. Full variable domain (rest looked up from reference TRBV2 and TRBJ1-6): EPEVTQTPSHQVTQMGQEVILRCVPISNHLYFYWYRQILGQKVEFLVSFYNNEISEKSEIFDDQFSVERPDGSNFTLKIRSTKLEDSAMYFCASSGTVQPLHFGNGTRLTVT.

This chain joins TRBV7-2 and TRBJ2-2; D remains unclear. In germline, CDR1 is SGHTA, CDR2 FQGNSA. The CDR3 spans 14 residues. V lost 2 bases to trimming and J lost 3 bases, with 7 bases between them. Here the CDR3 reads CASSLSLYTGELFF. The CDR3 DNA reads TGTGCCAGCAGCTTATCACTATACACCGGGGAGCTGTTTTTT.

Note on this clone: One base away lies a much larger clone, so this may be a sequencing read error. V and J are TRBV5-4 and TRBJ1-6; 9 nucleotides agree with TRBD1. V trimming: 4 bases; J trimming: 8 bases; junction bases outside the gene matches: 4. The CDR3 covers 14 residues. CDR1 and CDR2 (germline): SGHNT, YYREEE (reference sequence). In DNA form, the CDR3 reads TGTGCCAGCAGCATCGACAGGGGGGATTCACCCCTCCACTTT. Amino acid sequence: CASSIDRGDSPLHF.

This chain joins TRBV5-1 and TRBJ1-4; no firm D call. The V end lost 4 bases, the J end lost 4 bases, and 17 bases lay between the germline ends. CDR1 SGHRS and CDR2 YFSETQ come from the germline V gene. This CDR3 has 16 amino acids. CDR3 loop: CASSAGVQSNNEKLFF. In nucleotides, the CDR3 is TGCGCCAGCAGCGCCGGGGTCCAATCCAATAATGAAAAACTGTTTTTT.

This sequence joins TRBV7-9 and TRBJ2-5; a possible D gene is TRBD2 (6 bases). Germline assignment: CDR1 SEHNR and CDR2 FQNEAQ (reference sequence). Trimming stripped 1 base from V and 4 bases from J, with 13 bases between. The CDR3 loop spans 15 amino acids. The CDR3 DNA reads TGTGCCAGCAGCTTAGGGGGAGGCGCCCGAGAGACCCAGTACTTC. Amino acids: CASSLGGGARETQYF.

This rearrangement joins TRBV6-5 to TRBJ2-7, with 12 bases aligning to TRBD2. Trimming took 6 bases from V and 1 from J; bases not matched to a gene: 1. The CDR3 loop spans 14 amino acids. CDR1 and CDR2 from the germline V gene are MNHEY and SVGAGI. Here the CDR3 reads CASSGLAGSYEQYF. The CDR3 DNA reads TGTGCCAGCAGCGGACTAGCGGGGTCCTACGAGCAGTACTTC.

V and J are TRBV4-3 and TRBJ2-1, with 10 bases aligning to TRBD2. The CDR3 runs to 16 residues. Unmatched junction bases numbered 9, after V lost 4 bases and J lost 6 bases. Germline lookup yields CDR1 LGHNA and CDR2 YSLEER. The CDR3 reads CASSRHGTSDGNEQFF. CDR3 DNA: TGCGCCAGCAGCCGACACGGGACTAGCGACGGCAATGAGCAGTTCTTC.

The chain joins TRBV4-1 to TRBJ2-2; the match to TRBD2 covers 11 bases. The germline CDR1 and CDR2 sequences are MGHRA and YSYEKL. The V and J ends lost 6 bases and 2 bases, in that order; junction bases with no gene match: 11. CDR3 length: 18 amino acids. The CDR3 coding sequence is TGCGCCAGCAGGGCCACAAGGGGGACTAGCGGTAACACCGGGGAGCTGTTTTTT. The encoded protein is CASRATRGTSGNTGELFF.

The rearrangement links TRBV6-9 to TRBJ1-5; D is possibly TRBD1 (5 bases). Germline values: CDR1 MNHGY, CDR2 SVAAGI. This CDR3 has 16 residues. Between the trimmed V and J ends, which lost 2 bases and 0 bases, there was a span of 11 bases. The CDR3 sequence: CASSYLAGDSNQPQHF. CDR3 in DNA: TGTGCCAGCAGTTATCTGGCGGGGGATAGCAATCAGCCCCAGCATTTT.

V and J are TRBV7-2 and TRBJ2-1; 8 bases agree with TRBD2. The V segment lost 7 bases and the J segment 3 bases; nucleotides outside the gene matches: 5. The germline V gene encodes CDR1 SGHTA and CDR2 FQGNSA. This CDR3 is 14 amino acids long. CDR3: CASTLGGVYNEQFF. Here the CDR3 DNA reads TGTGCCAGCACCCTCGGGGGGGTCTACAATGAGCAGTTCTTC.

The chain links TRBV15 to TRBJ1-5; 7 nucleotides align to TRBD1. Trimming at V came to 5 bases and at J to 3 bases, leaving 13 bases not matched to a gene. The CDR3 totals 17 residues. The germline gives CDR1 LNHNV, CDR2 YYDKDF (reference sequence). CDR3 nucleotide sequence: TGTGCCACCAGCGAAAATACCGGACAGGTACTCAATCAGCCCCAGCATTTT. This encodes CATSENTGQVLNQPQHF.

This chain uses TRBV3-1 (or the pseudogene TRBV3-2) with TRBJ2-2; 11 bases line up with TRBD2. V lost 10 bases and J lost 6; bases outside the gene matches: 19. The CDR3 is 18 amino acids. Germline-derived CDR1 and CDR2 are LGHDT and YNNKEL (reference sequence). The CDR3 DNA is TGTGCCACCCAAGGCGGGACTAGCGGAGGGGGCAGGCCCGGGGAGCTGTTTTTT. This sequence encodes CATQGGTSGGGRPGELFF.

The gene calls are TRBV2 and TRBJ2-5; the match to TRBD2 covers 8 bases. Germline V gene sequence: CDR1 SNHLY, CDR2 FYNNEI. V shed 8 bases, J shed 4 bases, and the junction held 6 bases outside the gene matches. The CDR3 totals 13 residues. CDR3 loop: CASGRREGETQYF. The DNA for the CDR3 is TGTGCCAGCGGTCGACGGGAGGGAGAGACCCAGTACTTC.